This T cell receptor beta chain was obtained from a study of T cells in Graves' hyperthyroidism and ophthalmopathy. This CDR3 spans 15 amino acids. In germline, CDR1 is GTSNPN, CDR2 SVGIG (reference sequence). V was clipped by 2 bases and J by 11 bases, with 19 bases between them. Using RNA transcripts as the source, TCR beta CDR3 regions were amplified. The study used the HTBI primer set for a first-round RT-PCR of the TCR CDR3. TCRdb re-called the multiplex PCR reads through MiXCR, storing one row per CDR3 protein. The profile shows 350,000 to 400,000 distinct CDR3 sequences, around 13% of them singletons. Graves' hyperthyroidism was deemed stable given no ophthalmopathy progression within 18 months.

The material sequenced was blood. V is TRBV30 and J is TRBJ1-6; D is uncertain. The sequence derives from a woman aged 55-75 years with Graves' hyperthyroidism. This chain's CDR3 is CAWSLRDLPAPPLHF. The CDR3 DNA follows: TGTGCCTGGAGTCTCCGGGATCTTCCAGCCCCACCCCTCCACTTT.